Each of the 21 T cell receptor beta chains below was sequenced from the same sample in a study of blood T cell repertoires in COVID-19. The data were produced by immunoSEQ multiplex PCR, yet TCRdb's version contains in-frame clones alone and is incomplete. The sample has 300,000 to 500,000 clones, approximately 86% seen once. The sequencing input was PBMCs or T cells enriched from blood (not recorded which). These receptors all stem from a woman in her thirties or forties with acute COVID-19.

This clone was observed a few times. The genes are TRBV4-1 and TRBJ1-1; unclear D gene. Per germline, CDR1 MGHRA and CDR2 YSYEKL. V lost 1 base to trimming and J lost 1 base, with 4 bases between them. The CDR3 covers 13 residues. This CDR3 reads CASSQGGNTEAFF. As DNA, the CDR3 is TGCGCCAGCAGCCAAGGAGGGAACACTGAAGCTTTCTTT.

V and J are TRBV5-8 and TRBJ2-1, with D possibly matching TRBD1 (6 bases). Trimming removed 4 bases at V and 6 bases at J, with 17 bases between. Germline V gene data show CDR1 as SGHTS and CDR2 as YDEGEE. This CDR3 is 15 amino acids long. The CDR3 nucleotides are TGTGCCAGCAGCGTGGGGCAGGGGAGAGCCAATGAGCAGTTCTTC. Translated, it gives CASSVGQGRANEQFF.

CDR3 loop: CASSFSMNTEAFF. The CDR3 region has the DNA TGCGCCAGCAGCTTTAGCATGAACACTGAAGCTTTCTTT. The chain couples TRBV5-1 to TRBJ1-1; D unclear. The length of the CDR3 is 13 residues. Looked up from germline, CDR1 is SGHRS and CDR2 is YFSETQ. Deletions cut 2 bases from V and 0 bases from J, with 5 bases between. The full variable domain, with the rest looked up from reference TRBV5-1 and TRBJ1-1, is KAGVTQTPRYLIKTRGQQVTLSCSPISGHRSVSWYQQTPGQGLQFLFEYFSETQRNKGNFPGRFSGRQFSNSRSEMNVSTLELGDSALYLCASSFSMNTEAFFGQGTRLTVV.

This clone was observed once. The chain combines TRBV5-1 with TRBJ2-3; TRBD2 matches 15 bases. The V segment lost 4 bases and the J segment 5 bases; nucleotides outside the gene matches: 11. Germline loops: CDR1 SGHRS, CDR2 YFSETQ. This CDR3 comprises 18 residues. The CDR3 loop is CASSAGLAGGPGQDTQYF. The CDR3 coding sequence is TGCGCCAGCAGCGCTGGACTAGCGGGGGGGCCGGGACAAGATACGCAGTATTTT.

The V and J genes are TRBV6-5 and TRBJ1-4; possible D gene TRBD1, 5 bases. V lost 0 bases and J lost 7, with 15 bases in between. Germline V gene data show CDR1 as MNHEY and CDR2 as SVGAGI. This CDR3 contains 16 residues. The CDR3 sequence: CASSYSKRGKGEKLFF. CDR3 nucleotide sequence: TGTGCCAGCAGTTACTCGAAACGGGGGAAAGGTGAAAAACTGTTTTTT.

The chain joins TRBV15 to TRBJ2-1, with TRBD2 identical over 13 bases. With 1 base clipped from V and 7 bases from J, the junction kept 7 bases outside the gene matches. This CDR3 comprises 17 residues. Germline V gene data show CDR1 as LNHNV and CDR2 as YYDKDF (reference sequence). The CDR3 DNA follows: TGTGCCACCAGCAGAGTTTTGGGACTAGCGGGGCCGAATGAGCAGTTCTTC. This gives the protein CATSRVLGLAGPNEQFF.

V is TRBV18 and J is TRBJ1-2; TRBD1 is a possible D gene (6 bases). V lost 3 bases and J lost 0, with 14 bases in between. This CDR3 comprises 16 residues. The V gene's germline CDR1 is KGHSH and CDR2 LQKENI. CDR3 loop: CASSPRDRIANYGYTF. The CDR3 DNA reads TGTGCCAGCTCACCCCGAGACAGGATAGCTAACTATGGCTACACCTTC.

The rearrangement uses TRBV12-3 or TRBV12-4 and TRBJ1-5; D remains unclear. This CDR3 is built from 13 residues. The V gene lost 2 bases and the J gene lost 3 bases, with 5 bases spanning the gap. CDR3 residues: CASSLQDNQPQHF. Here the CDR3 DNA reads TGTGCCAGCAGTTTACAGGACAATCAGCCCCAGCATTTT.

The chain combines TRBV6-6 with TRBJ2-7; no firm D call. V lost 9 bases to trimming and J lost 0 bases, with 12 bases between them. This CDR3 has 13 amino acids. From germline, CDR1 is MNHNY and CDR2 SVGAGI (reference sequence). CDR3 coding DNA: TGTGCCAGTTGGCAGGTTAGCTCCTACGAGCAGTACTTC. This sequence encodes CASWQVSSYEQYF.

The rearrangement links TRBV19 to TRBJ2-1; 11 nucleotides align to TRBD2. Unmatched junction bases numbered 7, after V lost 4 bases and J lost 8 bases. The CDR3 is made up of 15 amino acids. Germline CDR1 and CDR2: LNHDA and SQIVND (reference sequence). In DNA form, the CDR3 reads TGTGCCAGTAGTACTCTAGCGGGGGGCTTATATGAGCAGTTCTTC. Translation gives CASSTLAGGLYEQFF.

The chain joins TRBV7-9 to TRBJ1-4; 9 bases are shared with TRBD1. The CDR3 covers 15 residues. Germline CDR1 and CDR2: SEHNR and FQNEAQ (reference sequence). Trimming took 4 bases from V and 5 from J; bases not matched to a gene: 5. CDR3: CASSSPGQGNEKLFF. DNA for the CDR3: TGTGCCAGCAGCTCCCCGGGACAGGGAAATGAAAAACTGTTTTTT.

As DNA, the CDR3 is TGTGCCAGCAGCACTACGGGGGGAAACACAGATACGCAGTATTTT. This gives the protein CASSTTGGNTDTQYF. The chain recombines TRBV9 with TRBJ2-3, with 7 bases matching TRBD2. The CDR3 contains 15 residues. CDR1 and CDR2 (germline): SGDLS, YYNGEE. V lost 4 bases to trimming and J lost 2 bases; unmatched junction nucleotides: 7.

The V and J genes are TRBV6-5 and TRBJ1-4; D unresolved. Per the germline V gene, CDR1 is MNHEY and CDR2 is SVGAGI. The CDR3 consists of 13 residues. V lost 8 bases, J lost 0 bases, and 7 bases lay in between. CDR3 loop: CASGLATNEKLFF. CDR3 nucleotides: TGTGCCAGCGGGCTTGCAACTAATGAAAAACTGTTTTTT.

The rearrangement links TRBV30 to TRBJ2-3; 9 bases are shared with TRBD2. Per the germline V gene, CDR1 is GTSNPN and CDR2 is SVGIG (reference sequence). V shed 0 bases and J 7 bases; nucleotides not matched to a gene: 17. The CDR3 has 18 residues. CDR3 loop: CAWSVFHEDRSGRNTQYF. CDR3 nucleotide sequence: TGTGCCTGGAGTGTATTTCACGAGGACCGGAGCGGGAGGAATACGCAGTATTTT. Full variable domain (remainder filled in from reference TRBV30 and TRBJ2-3): SQTIHQWPATLVQPVGSPLSLECTVEGTSNPNLYWYRQAAGRGLQLLFYSVGIGQISSEVPQNLSASRPQDRQFILSSKKLLLSDSGFYLCAWSVFHEDRSGRNTQYFGPGTRLTVL.

The sample holds one count of this clone. V and J are TRBV5-1 and TRBJ1-1, with 8 bases lining up with TRBD1. V gave up 0 bases and J gave up 6 bases; unmatched junction bases: 7. The CDR3 covers 15 residues. Germline V gene lookup returns CDR1 SGHRS and CDR2 YFSETQ. The DNA of the CDR3 is TGCGCCAGCAGCTTGGGTGCAGGGGGCATCGCTGAAGCTTTCTTT. It codes for CASSLGAGGIAEAFF.

V usage is TRBV7-8 and J usage is TRBJ2-5; 8 bases line up with TRBD1. The CDR3 runs 14 residues. The trim removed 6 bases at V and 0 bases at J, leaving 3 bases unmatched. Germline CDR1 is SGHVS and CDR2 is FQNEAQ. The CDR3 DNA sequence: TGTGCCAGCAGGAGGACAGGGTACCAAGAGACCCAGTACTTC. It encodes CASRRTGYQETQYF.

This rearrangement joins TRBV4-1 to TRBJ2-3; D not resolved. The CDR3 consists of 13 residues. V lost 2 bases and J 7 bases, leaving 10 bases between the germline ends. CDR1 is MGHRA, CDR2 YSYEKL, per germline. CDR3 DNA: TGCGCCAGCAGCCAACTAAACAGAAATACGCAGTATTTT. This sequence encodes CASSQLNRNTQYF.

The rearrangement joins TRBV11-3 to TRBJ2-7, with D hard to call. From germline, CDR1 is SGHNT and CDR2 YENEEA. Deletions cut 3 bases from V and 5 bases from J, with 11 bases between. CDR3 length equals 13 residues. CDR3 sequence reads: CASSFRIQDEQYF. In nucleotides, the CDR3 is TGTGCCAGCAGCTTCCGTATCCAGGACGAGCAGTACTTC.

The chain uses TRBV7-2 and TRBJ1-5; TRBD1 matches at 10 bases. Looked up from germline, CDR1 is SGHTA and CDR2 is FQGNSA. The length of the CDR3 is 14 residues. With 7 bases clipped from V and 4 bases from J, the junction kept 4 bases outside the gene matches. CDR3 region: CASTLGQGNQPQHF. As DNA, the CDR3 is TGTGCCAGCACCCTGGGACAGGGGAATCAGCCCCAGCATTTT.

This clone was picked up one time. V is TRBV12-3 or TRBV12-4 and J is TRBJ1-5, with no clear D. CDR3 size: 13 residues. V lost 3 bases to trimming and J lost 7 bases, with 10 bases between them. This CDR3 reads CASSFGDRQPQHF. The DNA for the CDR3 is TGTGCCAGCAGTTTCGGGGATCGACAGCCCCAGCATTTT.

The chain has TRBV5-6 and TRBJ1-2, with 9 bases lining up with TRBD1. CDR3 length: 13 residues. CDR1 is SGHDT, CDR2 YYEEEE, per germline. V was pared by 6 bases and J by 6 bases, with 6 bases of the junction left unmatched. This CDR3 is CASTITGGDGYTF. CDR3 nucleotide sequence: TGTGCCAGCACCATAACAGGGGGCGATGGCTACACCTTC.